The rows below give T cell receptor beta chains drawn from one sample of a study of Ad26.COV2.S vaccination and SARS-CoV-2 variants. The table came from immunoSEQ multiplex PCR; TCRdb's copy has only in-frame clones and leaves some out. The repertoire includes under 400,000 clones, around nine tenths of them detected once, and roughly 3.1% sits in the top ten. The sequences come from peripheral blood, collected in a trial of Ad26.COV2.S vaccine versus placebo. The receptors come from a person aged 18-60 years who received the Ad26.COV2.S COVID-19 vaccine or a placebo. Both conserved end residues are part of each CDR3. The order of the fields is D gene, clone size, V gene, J gene, CDR3 protein, CDR3 DNA. The D gene is left open where the match is weak. Clone size is not always given. Where it is, it says once, few, many or a class for expanded clones.

TRBD1	few	TRBV4-1	TRBJ1-1	CASSQRPGQGIMNTEAFF	TGCGCCAGCAGCCAACGTCCGGGACAGGGGATCATGAACACTGAAGCTTTCTTT
-	-	TRBV2	TRBJ1-5	CASSEENNQPQHF	TGTGCCAGCAGTGAAGAGAACAATCAGCCCCAGCATTTT
-	-	TRBV19	TRBJ1-6	CASSTPWDIYNSPLHF	TGTGCCAGTAGTACCCCGTGGGACATCTATAATTCACCCCTCCACTTT
TRBD1	once	TRBV9	TRBJ1-1	CASSVDGGGQYSEAFF	TGTGCCAGCAGCGTAGATGGAGGGGGACAGTATTCCGAAGCTTTCTTT
-	-	TRBV2	TRBJ2-2	CASIGQGGTGELFF	TGTGCCAGCATCGGACAGGGAGGGACCGGGGAGCTGTTTTTT
-	once	TRBV27	TRBJ2-6	CASSSWTETTGANVLTF	TGTGCCAGCAGTTCCTGGACGGAGACCACTGGGGCCAACGTCCTGACTTTC
-	-	TRBV7-2	TRBJ2-3	CASSLSQVPDTQYF	TGTGCCAGCAGCTTATCCCAGGTCCCAGATACGCAGTATTTT
TRBD1	-	TRBV9	TRBJ2-3	CATTRGGQGTDTQYF	TGTGCCACTACCCGAGGGGGCCAAGGGACAGATACGCAGTATTTT
TRBD1	once	TRBV5-5	TRBJ1-5	CASSVFTGDSNQPQHF	TGTGCCAGCAGCGTATTTACAGGGGATAGCAATCAGCCCCAGCATTTT
-	-	TRBV10-3	TRBJ1-4	CASSIDNLNEKLFF	TGTGCCAGCTCAATAGACAACCTAAATGAAAAACTGTTTTTT
TRBD1	-	TRBV7-9	TRBJ2-7	CASSRQGAIYEQYF	TGTGCCAGCAGCCGACAGGGGGCTATTTACGAGCAGTACTTC
-	-	TRBV27	TRBJ1-5	CASSLSGVQPQHF	TGTGCCAGCAGTTTATCTGGGGTTCAGCCCCAGCATTTT
-	-	TRBV5-4	TRBJ1-1	CASSYGQRNAEAFF	TGTGCCAGCAGCTATGGACAGCGGAACGCTGAAGCTTTCTTT
-	-	TRBV7-3	TRBJ2-6	CASSRGDSGANVLTF	TGTGCCAGCAGCAGAGGGGACTCTGGGGCCAACGTCCTGACTTTC
-	-	TRBV20-1	TRBJ2-5	CSASGGALETQYF	TGCAGTGCTAGTGGGGGGGCCTTGGAGACCCAGTACTTC
TRBD2	-	TRBV15	TRBJ2-3	CATSRRGSAGGPHDTQYF	TGTGCCACCAGCAGACGGGGGTCGGCGGGGGGGCCACACGATACGCAGTATTTT
-	few	TRBV18	TRBJ2-1	CASSQTGSQNEQFF	TGTGCCAGCTCTCAAACAGGGTCTCAAAATGAGCAGTTCTTC
-	once	TRBV20-1	TRBJ1-2	CSASEEYGYTF	TGCAGTGCATCAGAAGAATATGGCTACACCTTC
-	-	TRBV9	TRBJ1-6	CASSGGGYNSPLHF	TGTGCCAGCAGTGGGGGCGGCTATAATTCACCCCTCCACTTT
-	once	TRBV3-1/TRBV3-2	TRBJ1-3	CASSLYRASGNTIYF	TGTGCCAGCAGCCTTTACAGGGCCTCTGGAAACACCATATATTTT
-	-	TRBV19	TRBJ1-6	CASSGMHNSPLHF	TGTGCCAGTTCTGGCATGCATAATTCACCCCTCCACTTT
-	-	TRBV21-1	TRBJ1-1	CASSKEQVMNTEAFF	TGTGCCAGCAGCAAAGAACAGGTCATGAACACTGAAGCTTTCTTT
TRBD1	-	TRBV3-1/TRBV3-2	TRBJ1-4	CASSPGQAIEKLFF	TGTGCCAGCAGCCCGGGACAGGCAATCGAAAAACTGTTTTTT
-	-	TRBV12-5	TRBJ1-2	CASGLVVPRSITNYGYTF	TGTGCTAGTGGTTTGGTGGTTCCGAGATCCATTACCAACTATGGCTACACCTTC
TRBD1	-	TRBV7-9	TRBJ1-3	CASSDRAGNTIYF	TGTGCCAGCAGTGACAGGGCTGGAAACACCATATATTTT
-	once	TRBV7-2	TRBJ1-6	CASSLPRSGSPLHF	TGTGCCAGCAGCCTCCCCCGTTCAGGGTCACCCCTCCACTTT
TRBD1	few	TRBV2	TRBJ1-5	CASSPDRGNQPQHF	TGTGCCAGCAGCCCTGACAGGGGGAATCAGCCCCAGCATTTT
TRBD1	-	TRBV15	TRBJ2-1	CATSRPRTGVLYNEQFF	TGTGCCACCAGCCGCCCCCGGACAGGGGTACTCTACAATGAGCAGTTCTTC
-	-	TRBV5-4	TRBJ2-1	CASRRGAYNEQFF	TGTGCCAGCAGACGGGGGGCCTACAATGAACAGTTCTTC
-	-	TRBV6-2/TRBV6-3	TRBJ2-1	CASSFLDNEQFF	TGTGCCAGCAGTTTCTTGGACAATGAGCAGTTCTTC
-	few	TRBV5-6	TRBJ1-6	CASSFSDVGSPLHF	TGTGCCAGCAGCTTTTCTGACGTGGGGTCACCCCTCCACTTT
-	-	TRBV6-2/TRBV6-3	TRBJ1-6	CASSPTRNSPLHF	TGTGCCAGCAGCCCGACCCGAAATTCACCCCTCCACTTT
-	-	TRBV7-2	TRBJ2-1	CASSLGWTDYNEQFF	TGTGCCAGCAGCTTAGGGTGGACGGATTACAATGAGCAGTTCTTC
TRBD1	-	TRBV12-5	TRBJ2-2	CASGSGQGYTGELFF	TGTGCTAGTGGTTCTGGACAGGGATATACCGGGGAGCTGTTTTTT
-	-	TRBV5-4	TRBJ2-6	CASSPTTGTSGANVLTF	TGTGCCAGCAGCCCGACCACAGGGACCTCTGGGGCCAACGTCCTGACTTTC
TRBD2	-	TRBV15	TRBJ2-5	CATSRDRTSGGAIYETQYF	TGTGCCACCAGCAGAGATAGGACTAGCGGGGGGGCAATCTATGAGACCCAGTACTTC
TRBD2	-	TRBV3-1/TRBV3-2	TRBJ2-5	CASSKAGVPQETQYF	TGTGCCAGCAGTAAAGCGGGGGTCCCTCAAGAGACCCAGTACTTC
-	many	TRBV19	TRBJ1-6	CASSMGGAARGSPLHF	TGTGCCAGTAGTATGGGAGGGGCCGCCCGGGGTTCACCCCTCCACTTT
-	-	TRBV12-3/TRBV12-4	TRBJ2-2	CASKLNTGELFF	TGTGCCAGCAAACTAAACACCGGGGAGCTGTTTTTT
-	once	TRBV4-1	TRBJ1-2	CASSQDQRGGYGYTF	TGCGCCAGCAGCCAAGATCAGCGGGGCGGTTATGGCTACACCTTC